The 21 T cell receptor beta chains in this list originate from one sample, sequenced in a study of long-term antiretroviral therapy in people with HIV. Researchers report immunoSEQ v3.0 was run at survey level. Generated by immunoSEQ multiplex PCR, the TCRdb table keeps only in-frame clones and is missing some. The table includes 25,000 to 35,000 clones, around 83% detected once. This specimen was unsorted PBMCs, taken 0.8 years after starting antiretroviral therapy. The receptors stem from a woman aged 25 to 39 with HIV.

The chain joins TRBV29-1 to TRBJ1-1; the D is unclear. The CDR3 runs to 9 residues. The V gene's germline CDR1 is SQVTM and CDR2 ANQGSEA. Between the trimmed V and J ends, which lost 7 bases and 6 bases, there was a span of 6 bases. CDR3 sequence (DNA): TGCAGCGGAGGGTCTGAAGCTTTCTTT. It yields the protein CSGGSEAFF.

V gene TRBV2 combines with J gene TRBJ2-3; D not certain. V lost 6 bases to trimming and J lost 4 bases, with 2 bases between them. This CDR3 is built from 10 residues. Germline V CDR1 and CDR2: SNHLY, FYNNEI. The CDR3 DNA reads TGTGCCAGCAGCGCAGATACGCAGTATTTT. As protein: CASSADTQYF. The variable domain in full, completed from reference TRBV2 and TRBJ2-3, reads EPEVTQTPSHQVTQMGQEVILRCVPISNHLYFYWYRQILGQKVEFLVSFYNNEISEKSEIFDDQFSVERPDGSNFTLKIRSTKLEDSAMYFCASSADTQYFGPGTRLTVL.

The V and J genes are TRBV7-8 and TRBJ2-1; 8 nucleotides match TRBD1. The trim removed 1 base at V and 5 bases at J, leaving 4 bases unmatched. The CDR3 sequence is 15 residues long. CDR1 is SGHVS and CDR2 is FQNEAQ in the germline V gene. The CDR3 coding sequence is TGTGCCAGCAGCTTAGGGACAGGGAGTGACAATGAGCAGTTCTTC. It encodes CASSLGTGSDNEQFF. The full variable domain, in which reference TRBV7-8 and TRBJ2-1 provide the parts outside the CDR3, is GAGVSQSPRYKVAKRGQDVALRCDPISGHVSLFWYQQALGQGPEFLTYFQNEAQLDKSGLPSDRFFAERPEGSVSTLKIQRTQQEDSAVYLCASSLGTGSDNEQFFGPGTRLTVL.

CDR3 bases: TGCGCCAGCAGCAATGACCCCTCTGGGGCCAACGTCCTGACTTTC. It codes for CASSNDPSGANVLTF. The chain combines TRBV5-1 with TRBJ2-6; unclear D gene. CDR1 is SGHRS and CDR2 is YFSETQ in the germline V gene. The CDR3 has 15 residues. The V end was cut by 4 bases, the J end by 0 bases, with 8 bases between.

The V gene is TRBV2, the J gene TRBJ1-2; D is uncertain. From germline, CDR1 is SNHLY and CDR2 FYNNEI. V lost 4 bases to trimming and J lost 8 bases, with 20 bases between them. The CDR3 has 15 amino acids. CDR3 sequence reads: CASSAGSRTTGGYTF. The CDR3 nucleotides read TGTGCCAGCAGTGCGGGCAGTCGAACCACGGGCGGCTACACCTTC.

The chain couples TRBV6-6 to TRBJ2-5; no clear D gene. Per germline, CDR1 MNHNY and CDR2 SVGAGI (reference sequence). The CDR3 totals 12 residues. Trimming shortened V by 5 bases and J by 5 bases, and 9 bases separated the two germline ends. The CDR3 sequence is CASSAHGETQYF. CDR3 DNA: TGTGCCAGCAGTGCCCACGGGGAGACCCAGTACTTC.

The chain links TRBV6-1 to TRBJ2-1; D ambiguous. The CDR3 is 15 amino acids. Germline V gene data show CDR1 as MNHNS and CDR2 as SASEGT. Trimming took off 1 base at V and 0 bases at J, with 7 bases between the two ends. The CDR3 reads CASSEGESSYNEQFF. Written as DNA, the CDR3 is TGTGCCAGCAGTGAAGGGGAAAGCTCCTACAATGAGCAGTTCTTC.

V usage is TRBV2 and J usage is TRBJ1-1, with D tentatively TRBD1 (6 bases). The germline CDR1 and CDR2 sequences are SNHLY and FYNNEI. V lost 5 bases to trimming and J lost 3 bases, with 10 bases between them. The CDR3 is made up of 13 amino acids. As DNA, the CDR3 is TGTGCCAGCAGTACCAGACAGGACACTGAAGCTTTCTTT. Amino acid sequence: CASSTRQDTEAFF.

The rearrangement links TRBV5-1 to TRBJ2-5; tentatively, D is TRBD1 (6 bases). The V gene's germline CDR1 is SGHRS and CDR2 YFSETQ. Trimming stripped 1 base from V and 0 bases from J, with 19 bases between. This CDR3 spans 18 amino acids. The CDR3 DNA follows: TGCGCCAGCAGCTTGTTGGCAGGGGTGACTGGGTACCAAGAGACCCAGTACTTC. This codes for CASSLLAGVTGYQETQYF. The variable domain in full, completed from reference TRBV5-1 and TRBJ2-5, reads KAGVTQTPRYLIKTRGQQVTLSCSPISGHRSVSWYQQTPGQGLQFLFEYFSETQRNKGNFPGRFSGRQFSNSRSEMNVSTLELGDSALYLCASSLLAGVTGYQETQYFGPGTRLLVL.

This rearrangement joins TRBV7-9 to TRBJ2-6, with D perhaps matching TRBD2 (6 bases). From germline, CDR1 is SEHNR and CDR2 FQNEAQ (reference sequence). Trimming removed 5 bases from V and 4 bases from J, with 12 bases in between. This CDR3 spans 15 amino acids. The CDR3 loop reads CASSPIRGGANVLTF. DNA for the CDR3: TGTGCCAGCAGCCCCATACGGGGGGGGGCCAACGTCCTGACTTTC.

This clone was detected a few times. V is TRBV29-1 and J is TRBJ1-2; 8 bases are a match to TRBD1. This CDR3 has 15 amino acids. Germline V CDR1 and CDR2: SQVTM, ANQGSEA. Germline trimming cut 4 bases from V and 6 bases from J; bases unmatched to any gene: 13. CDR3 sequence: CSVGQGPALPHGYTF. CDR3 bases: TGCAGCGTTGGACAGGGGCCAGCTTTGCCCCATGGCTACACCTTC.

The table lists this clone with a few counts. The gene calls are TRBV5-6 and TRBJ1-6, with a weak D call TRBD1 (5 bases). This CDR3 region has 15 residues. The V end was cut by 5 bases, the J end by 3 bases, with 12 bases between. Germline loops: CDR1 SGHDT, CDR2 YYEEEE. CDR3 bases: TGTGCCAGCAGAACCGGGACGGTCTATAATTCACCCCTCCACTTT. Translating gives CASRTGTVYNSPLHF. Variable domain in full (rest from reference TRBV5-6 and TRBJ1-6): DAGVTQSPTHLIKTRGQQVTLRCSPKSGHDTVSWYQQALGQGPQFIFQYYEEEERQRGNFPDRFSGHQFPNYSSELNVNALLLGDSALYLCASRTGTVYNSPLHFGNGTRLTVT.

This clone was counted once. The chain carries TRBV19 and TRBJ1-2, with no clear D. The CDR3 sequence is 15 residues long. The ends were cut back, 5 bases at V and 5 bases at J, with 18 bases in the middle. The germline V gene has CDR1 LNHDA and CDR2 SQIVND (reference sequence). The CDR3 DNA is TGTGCCAGTAGTGCCTTTAAGGGTAGGCTTTATGGCTACACCTTC. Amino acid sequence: CASSAFKGRLYGYTF.

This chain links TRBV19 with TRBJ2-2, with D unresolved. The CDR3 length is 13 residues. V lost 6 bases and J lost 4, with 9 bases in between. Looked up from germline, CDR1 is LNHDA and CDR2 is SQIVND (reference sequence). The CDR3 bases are TGTGCCAGTAGACAGCAGAGCACCGGGGAGCTGTTTTTT. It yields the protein CASRQQSTGELFF.

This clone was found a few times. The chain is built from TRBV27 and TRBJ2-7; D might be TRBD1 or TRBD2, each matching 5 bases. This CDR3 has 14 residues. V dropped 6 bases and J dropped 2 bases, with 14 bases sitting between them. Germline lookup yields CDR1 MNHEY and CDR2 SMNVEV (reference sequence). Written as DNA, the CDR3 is TGTGCCAGCAGCCTCGTTGGGGGACCCTACGAGCAGTACTTC. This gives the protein CASSLVGGPYEQYF.

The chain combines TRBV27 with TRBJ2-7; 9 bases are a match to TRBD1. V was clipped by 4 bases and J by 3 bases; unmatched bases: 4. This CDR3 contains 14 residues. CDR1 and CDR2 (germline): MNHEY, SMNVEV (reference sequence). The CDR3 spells CASSSETGGYEQYF. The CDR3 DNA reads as TGTGCCAGCAGTTCTGAGACAGGGGGCTACGAGCAGTACTTC.

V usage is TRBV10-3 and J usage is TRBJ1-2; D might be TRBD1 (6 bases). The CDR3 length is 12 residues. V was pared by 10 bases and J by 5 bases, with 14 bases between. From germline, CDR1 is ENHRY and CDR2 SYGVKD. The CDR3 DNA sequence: TGTGCCACACAAGGGGGGCGTTATGGCTACACCTTC. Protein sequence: CATQGGRYGYTF.

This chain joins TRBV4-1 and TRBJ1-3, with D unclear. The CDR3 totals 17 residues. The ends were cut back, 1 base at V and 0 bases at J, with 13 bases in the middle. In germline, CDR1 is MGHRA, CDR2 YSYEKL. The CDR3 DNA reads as TGCGCCAGCAGCCAAGGTGGAGCGGATTACTCTGGAAACACCATATATTTT. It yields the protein CASSQGGADYSGNTIYF.

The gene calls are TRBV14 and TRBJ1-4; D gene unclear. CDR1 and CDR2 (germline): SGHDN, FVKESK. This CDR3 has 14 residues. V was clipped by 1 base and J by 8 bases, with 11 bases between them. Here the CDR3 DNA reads TGTGCCAGCAGCCAAGTAGTGGGAGTGGAAAAACTGTTTTTT. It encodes CASSQVVGVEKLFF.

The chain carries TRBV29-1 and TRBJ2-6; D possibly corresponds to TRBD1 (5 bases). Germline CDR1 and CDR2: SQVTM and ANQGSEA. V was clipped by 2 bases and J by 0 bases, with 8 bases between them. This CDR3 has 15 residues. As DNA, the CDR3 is TGCAGCGTTGAATGGGGCTACTCTGGGGCCAACGTCCTGACTTTC. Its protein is CSVEWGYSGANVLTF.

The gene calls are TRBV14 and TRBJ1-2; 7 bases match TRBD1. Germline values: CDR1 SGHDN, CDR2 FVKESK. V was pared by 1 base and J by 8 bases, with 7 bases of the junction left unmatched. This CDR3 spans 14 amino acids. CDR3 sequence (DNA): TGTGCCAGCAGCCAAGTTACAGGGGTCCGCGGCTACACCTTC. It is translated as CASSQVTGVRGYTF. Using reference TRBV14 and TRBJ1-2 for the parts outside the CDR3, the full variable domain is EAGVTQFPSHSVIEKGQTVTLRCDPISGHDNLYWYRRVMGKEIKFLLHFVKESKQDESGMPNNRFLAERTGGTYSTLKVQPAELEDSGVYFCASSQVTGVRGYTFGSGTRLTVV.